These T cell receptor beta chains were read from a single sample in a study of early T cells in non-severe SARS-CoV-2 infection. A single record per CDR3 protein comes from TCRdb applying MiXCR to the 5' RACE reads. The table lists fewer than 120,000 distinct CDR3 sequences, roughly 13% of them singletons. Sequenced material: whole blood, taken at baseline. The receptors derive from an adult who was a healthcare worker with PCR-confirmed SARS-CoV-2 infection or an uninfected control (not recorded which). The CDR3 runs from the conserved cysteine through the conserved F or W. The D gene is left open where the match is weak. Clone size is shown for a subset of rows, as once, few, many or a class of expanded clone.

J,D,size,length,V,CDR3,DNA
TRBJ2-3,NA,NA,17,TRBV21-1,CASSNSRRDRSTDTQYF,TGTGCCAGCAGCAATTCGAGGAGGGACAGAAGCACAGATACGCAGTATTTT
TRBJ2-7,TRBD2,NA,12,TRBV2,CASARREGEQYF,TGTGCCAGTGCCCGGCGGGAGGGCGAGCAGTACTTC
TRBJ2-7,NA,few,13,TRBV6-5,CASGQTGSYEQYF,TGTGCCAGCGGACAGACAGGCTCCTACGAGCAGTACTTC
TRBJ1-1,NA,NA,14,TRBV5-1,CASSSGEANTEAFF,TGCGCCAGCAGCTCCGGGGAGGCGAACACTGAAGCTTTCTTT
TRBJ1-2,TRBD1,few,11,TRBV29-1,CSVGTGHGYTF,TGCAGCGTTGGGACAGGGCATGGCTACACCTTC
TRBJ1-1,TRBD1,NA,15,TRBV5-1,CASSSDRHGNTEAFF,TGCGCCAGCAGCTCGGACAGGCATGGGAACACTGAAGCTTTCTTT
TRBJ1-1,TRBD1,NA,15,TRBV6-6,CASSPGQGKNTEAFF,TGTGCCAGCAGCCCAGGACAGGGGAAGAACACTGAAGCTTTCTTT
TRBJ1-4,NA,many,15,TRBV18,CASSPGDIVSEKLFF,TGTGCCAGCTCACCAGGGGACATTGTTTCCGAAAAACTGTTTTTT
TRBJ2-1,TRBD2,few,14,TRBV2,CASSGREGRNEQFF,TGTGCCAGCAGTGGTCGGGAGGGCCGTAATGAGCAGTTCTTC
TRBJ1-4,NA,NA,14,TRBV7-9,CASSLAPAEGKLFF,TGTGCCAGCAGCTTAGCTCCGGCAGAAGGAAAACTGTTTTTT
TRBJ2-1,TRBD2,few,15,TRBV7-3,CASSRLAAPYNEQFF,TGTGCCAGCAGCCGACTAGCGGCACCCTACAATGAGCAGTTCTTC
TRBJ2-4,NA,NA,14,TRBV3-1,CASRQPLAKNIQYF,TGTGCCAGCAGGCAACCCTTAGCCAAAAACATTCAGTACTTC
TRBJ2-3,TRBD1,few,16,TRBV7-6,CASSLVGQPGTDTQYF,TGTGCCAGCAGCTTAGTGGGACAGCCAGGCACAGATACGCAGTATTTT
TRBJ1-2,NA,few,13,TRBV28,CASGLGQLYGYTF,TGTGCCAGCGGGCTCGGACAGCTCTATGGCTACACCTTC
TRBJ2-1,NA,NA,11,TRBV6-5,CASSYGNEQFF,TGTGCCAGCAGTTACGGGAACGAGCAGTTCTTC
TRBJ1-4,NA,NA,14,TRBV4-1,CASSQDGRNEKLFF,TGCGCCAGCAGCCAAGATGGACGCAATGAAAAACTGTTTTTT
TRBJ1-1,NA,NA,13,TRBV7-3,CASSFLDGTEAFF,TGTGCCAGCAGCTTCCTGGACGGGACTGAAGCTTTCTTT
TRBJ2-2,NA,many,14,TRBV20-1,CSAAGTSTTGELFF,TGCAGTGCAGCCGGGACCAGTACCACCGGGGAGCTGTTTTTT
TRBJ1-3,NA,few,11,TRBV20-1,CSARGGNTIYF,TGCAGTGCTAGGGGCGGAAACACCATATATTTT
TRBJ1-6,NA,many,15,TRBV28,CASIKQGSATRALHF,TGTGCCAGCATCAAGCAGGGCTCAGCTACGAGGGCCCTCCACTTT
TRBJ1-1,TRBD1,many,16,TRBV18,CASSPLGQASNTEAFF,TGTGCCAGCTCACCCCTGGGACAGGCGTCGAACACTGAAGCTTTCTTT
TRBJ2-7,TRBD1,many,15,TRBV11-2,CASSPVGTAAYEQYF,TGTGCCAGCAGCCCCGTTGGGACAGCGGCCTACGAGCAGTACTTC
TRBJ1-2,NA,few,12,TRBV29-1,CSVEGRAYGYTF,TGCAGCGTTGAGGGCAGGGCCTATGGCTACACCTTC
TRBJ1-1,TRBD1,NA,15,TRBV4-1,CASSQAGGTGTEAFF,TGCGCCAGCAGCCAAGCAGGGGGGACGGGGACTGAAGCTTTCTTT
TRBJ2-2,NA,NA,14,TRBV25-1,CASSPGTNTGELFF,TGTGCCAGCAGCCCGGGGACGAACACCGGGGAGCTGTTTTTT
TRBJ2-7,NA,few,16,TRBV29-1,CSVEGEAQGELYEQYF,TGCAGCGTTGAAGGCGAGGCCCAGGGAGAGCTCTACGAGCAGTACTTC
TRBJ2-4,NA,NA,13,TRBV5-5,CASSLGLRDIQYF,TGTGCCAGCAGCCTGGGACTCAGGGACATTCAGTACTTC
TRBJ2-2,NA,few,15,TRBV28,CASRMNGGRTGELFF,TGTGCCAGCCGGATGAACGGGGGGCGCACCGGGGAGCTGTTTTTT
TRBJ2-7,TRBD2,many,13,TRBV29-1,CTLPGLAGDKQYF,TGCACTCTCCCTGGACTAGCGGGAGACAAGCAGTACTTC
TRBJ2-2,TRBD2,NA,16,TRBV27,CASSPQTGTSFGELFF,TGTGCCAGCAGTCCTCAAACCGGGACTAGCTTCGGGGAGCTGTTTTTT
TRBJ1-3,NA,few,17,TRBV28,CASSRSAGTSSGNTIYF,TGTGCCAGCAGCAGGTCCGCCGGGACCAGCTCTGGAAACACCATATATTTT
TRBJ2-7,NA,few,15,TRBV27,CASSWGTGTSYEQYF,TGTGCCAGCAGTTGGGGGACGGGGACCTCCTACGAGCAGTACTTC
TRBJ1-3,NA,few,14,TRBV21-1,CASKNRGPGNTIYF,TGTGCCAGCAAAAACAGGGGTCCTGGAAACACCATATATTTT
TRBJ2-7,NA,NA,16,TRBV11-2,CASSPAVRTPFREQYF,TGTGCCAGCAGCCCCGCCGTGAGGACCCCTTTCCGCGAGCAGTACTTC
TRBJ1-1,NA,NA,13,TRBV2,CASSALVTTEAFF,TGTGCCAGCAGCGCCTTAGTAACCACTGAAGCTTTCTTT
TRBJ2-7,NA,many,12,TRBV2,CASSLQGHEQYF,TGTGCCAGCAGCCTTCAGGGACACGAGCAGTACTTC
TRBJ2-7,TRBD1,many,14,TRBV16,CASSPDRGPYEQYF,TGTGCCAGCAGCCCCGACAGGGGCCCCTACGAGCAGTACTTC
TRBJ2-1,TRBD1,few,14,TRBV29-1,CSVYRGSSYNEQFF,TGCAGCGTTTACAGGGGAAGCTCCTACAATGAGCAGTTCTTC